These T cell receptor beta chains were read from a single sample in a study of control samples from healthy donors and cancer patients. TCRdb's table, derived via immunoSEQ multiplex PCR, lists solely in-frame clones and lacks some. The table shows about 180,000 clones, with 94% occurring only once. Sequences were obtained from blood. These receptor sequences come from a woman under 30 in good health. Both conserved end residues are part of each CDR3. The D gene is left open where the match is weak. Where a row states a size, it is once, few, many or the class of an expanded clone; other rows omit it.

NA | TRBJ2-1 | TRBV28 | NA | TGTGCCAGCAACCAGGGACGCGGGAAGCCCTCCTACAATGAGCAGTTCTTC | CASNQGRGKPSYNEQFF
NA | TRBJ2-7 | TRBV24-1 | NA | TGTGCCACCTCTAGGGGGGGACTCTACGAGCAGTACTTC | CATSRGGLYEQYF
NA | TRBJ2-6 | TRBV18 | NA | TGTGCCAGCTCCCCGACCCGCTCTGGGGCCAACGTCCTGACTTTC | CASSPTRSGANVLTF
once | TRBJ1-4 | TRBV14 | NA | TGTGCCAGCAGCCCCCGGGCAGGCTCTGCAACTAATGAAAAACTGTTTTTT | CASSPRAGSATNEKLFF
NA | TRBJ1-1 | TRBV12-5 | NA | TGTGCTAGTGGTCCGGACAGATACACTGAAGCTTTCTTT | CASGPDRYTEAFF
NA | TRBJ1-1 | TRBV28 | TRBD1 | TGTGCCAGCAGTACCAGGGACAGGGGGAACACTGAAGCTTTCTTT | CASSTRDRGNTEAFF
NA | TRBJ1-3 | TRBV28 | TRBD1 | TGTGCCAGCAGTGTCGCAGGGGGCAAATCTGGAAACACCATATATTTT | CASSVAGGKSGNTIYF
NA | TRBJ1-2 | TRBV2 | NA | TGTGCCAGCAGTGAACAGTTCTATGGCTACACCTTC | CASSEQFYGYTF
once | TRBJ2-5 | TRBV7-9 | TRBD2 | TGTGCCAGCAGCTCCAGACTAGCGGGGGGAGAGACCCAGTACTTC | CASSSRLAGGETQYF
NA | TRBJ1-1 | TRBV19 | NA | TGTGCCAGTAGTATAGATCTCTCATCCCTCCCGGCTTTCTTT | CASSIDLSSLPAFF
few | TRBJ1-1 | TRBV11-1 | NA | TGTGCCAGCGGGGTTTCGACGAACACTGAAGCTTTCTTT | CASGVSTNTEAFF
NA | TRBJ1-2 | TRBV6-5 | TRBD1 | TGTGCCAGCAGCCTGCTCCGGACAGGGACTTTTGGCTACACCTTC | CASSLLRTGTFGYTF
NA | TRBJ2-5 | TRBV28 | TRBD2 | TGTGCCACTAGTGGACGACGGGGGGTCGGGACCCAGTACTTC | CATSGRRGVGTQYF
NA | TRBJ1-2 | TRBV7-2 | NA | TGTGCCAGCAGCTCGTCAGGTGCTCGTGGCTACACCTTC | CASSSSGARGYTF
NA | TRBJ2-2 | TRBV9 | NA | TGTGCCAGCAGCGTAGGGACATACACCGGGGAGCTGTTTTTT | CASSVGTYTGELFF
NA | TRBJ1-2 | TRBV12-3/TRBV12-4 | NA | TGTGCCAGCAGTTATGGCGCGGGATTAGGCTACACCTTC | CASSYGAGLGYTF
NA | TRBJ1-3 | TRBV18 | NA | TGTGCCAGCTCACCACCGAATGGAAACACCATATATTTT | CASSPPNGNTIYF
NA | TRBJ2-3 | TRBV5-1 | TRBD2 | TGCGCCAGCAGCTTGGGACTAGCGGGAGGGCCAACAGATACGCAGTATTTT | CASSLGLAGGPTDTQYF
NA | TRBJ1-4 | TRBV6-6 | TRBD1 | TGTGCCAGCAGTTACCCATCGGGGACAGGGGATGAAAAACTGTTTTTT | CASSYPSGTGDEKLFF
NA | TRBJ2-5 | TRBV9 | TRBD2 | TGTGCCAGCAGCGTAGCGGGAGGGGTCCAAGAGACCCAGTACTTC | CASSVAGGVQETQYF
NA | TRBJ1-5 | TRBV28 | NA | TGTGCCAGCAGTTCGGGGGGTGGGGAGTTTCTGCCCCAGCATTTT | CASSSGGGEFLPQHF
NA | TRBJ2-3 | TRBV10-3 | TRBD2 | TGTGCCATCAGTGAGGGACTAGCGGGAGTAACAGATACGCAGTATTTT | CAISEGLAGVTDTQYF
NA | TRBJ1-6 | TRBV9 | NA | TGTGCCAGCAGCGCTGACCGGCTAAATTCACCCCTCCACTTT | CASSADRLNSPLHF
NA | TRBJ2-7 | TRBV3-1/TRBV3-2 | NA | TGTGCCAGCAGCTTGGGCCGTAGCTCCTACGAGCAGTACTTC | CASSLGRSSYEQYF
NA | TRBJ1-5 | TRBV6-5 | NA | TGTGCCACCGAACCACTCCTTAGCAATCAGCCCCAGCATTTT | CATEPLLSNQPQHF
NA | TRBJ1-2 | TRBV2 | NA | TGTGCTTCGACAGACCGCTACACCTTC | CASTDRYTF